This entry concerns a single T cell receptor beta chain. The antigen remains undetermined. This sample is part of a study of regulatory T cells in long-lasting Graves disease. Study-level points and caveats: Preferential use of TRBV28, TRBJ1-2 and TRBJ2-5 was seen in persistent disease. With a small sample size, accuracy may have been reduced. Relative to new patients (around 1,000), persistent patients exhibited greater sharing of public clonotypes (2,741). Researchers examined only peripheral blood and not thyroid tissue.

Germline V gene sequence: CDR1 SNHLY, CDR2 FYNNEI. CDR3 length: 16 residues. Trimming took off 1 base at V and 2 bases at J, with 12 bases between the two ends. Indicated time point: persistent/refractory GD, antithyroid drugs over 5 years with positive TRAb. Scientists built the TCR library using RNA that was extracted from PBMCs. Building the TCR beta libraries relied on iRepertoire HTBI primers, and CDR3 regions underwent Arm-PCR. In TCRdb, the multiplex PCR reads were re-called with MiXCR into one record per CDR3 protein. The table records around 400,000 distinct CDR3 sequences, around 20% of them present only once.

The TCR originated in a female donor with Graves disease. This sequence joins TRBV2 and TRBJ2-1, with no clear D. Sequencing was performed on peripheral blood mononuclear cells (PBMCs), taken when the disease was refractory, from a patient treated with antithyroid drugs. In nucleotides, the CDR3 is TGTGCCAGCAGTGAAGAGGACGTCCTCACCTACAATGAGCAGTTCTTC. Its protein is CASSEEDVLTYNEQFF.